The 22 T cell receptor beta chains in this list originate from one sample, sequenced in a study of T cells after yellow fever vaccination. TCRdb redid the calling of the 5' RACE reads with MiXCR, one entry per CDR3 protein. The sample yields some 390,000 distinct CDR3 sequences, approximately 5.7% seen once. Sequenced material: PBMCs, taken 5 days after the yellow fever booster vaccination. Receptors originate from a man aged 25 to 40 who received the YFV17D yellow fever vaccine.

The table lists this clonotype with many counts. The chain uses TRBV10-3 and TRBJ2-7; the D gene is possibly TRBD2 (5 bases). CDR3 size: 16 residues. The V end was cut by 3 bases, the J end by 0 bases, with 15 bases between. Germline lookup yields CDR1 ENHRY and CDR2 SYGVKD. CDR3 protein: CAISDREGPYSYEQYF. In DNA, the CDR3 is TGTGCCATCAGTGATAGAGAGGGCCCCTACTCCTACGAGCAGTACTTC.

This clonotype was found many times. This CDR3 reads CASSLGSAGDTQYF. The CDR3 DNA follows: TGTGCCAGCAGCTTAGGTTCGGCTGGAGATACGCAGTATTTT. The chain combines TRBV7-9 with TRBJ2-3; D remains ambiguous. Germline loops: CDR1 SEHNR, CDR2 FQNEAQ (reference sequence). CDR3 length equals 14 residues. V was shortened by 1 base and J by 5 bases, with 10 bases between the two germline ends.

This clonotype has only a few counts. The chain recombines TRBV20-1 with TRBJ2-3, with D unclear. This CDR3 spans 15 amino acids. CDR1 and CDR2 from the germline V gene are DFQATT and SNEGSKA (reference sequence). Trimming left V 6 bases short and J 0 bases short, with 16 bases between. The CDR3 bases are TGCAGTGCCGCAACACTATACCCTAGCACAGATACGCAGTATTTT. Amino acids: CSAATLYPSTDTQYF.

This clonotype was detected many times. This chain joins TRBV19 and TRBJ2-7; TRBD2 matches at 7 bases. With V trimmed by 3 bases and J by 0 bases, 5 bases remained unmatched. CDR3 length: 15 amino acids. Germline V gene sequence: CDR1 LNHDA, CDR2 SQIVND (reference sequence). The CDR3 is CASSIGSGTSYEQYF. CDR3 DNA sequence: TGTGCCAGTAGTATTGGGAGCGGGACCTCCTACGAGCAGTACTTC.

This clonotype was detected ten times or more. The rearrangement joins TRBV5-1 to TRBJ1-5, with D unclear. The germline CDR1 and CDR2 sequences are SGHRS and YFSETQ. Trimming shortened V by 0 bases and J by 6 bases, and 10 bases separated the two germline ends. This CDR3 is 14 amino acids long. CDR3 sequence (DNA): TGCGCCAGCAGCTTGGAGGGAGCGGGTCAGCCCCAGCATTTT. It is translated as CASSLEGAGQPQHF.

This clonotype was observed at least ten times. This chain links TRBV15 with TRBJ1-5; a weak D match, TRBD1 (6 bases). The CDR3 has 15 residues. V was clipped by 0 bases and J by 5 bases, with 11 bases between them. Germline V gene lookup returns CDR1 LNHNV and CDR2 YYDKDF (reference sequence). As DNA, the CDR3 is TGTGCCACCAGCAGAGATTCGGGGGGCTATCAGCCCCAGCATTTT. This sequence encodes CATSRDSGGYQPQHF. Based on the CDR3 plus reference TRBV15 and TRBJ1-5, the full variable domain is DAMVIQNPRYQVTQFGKPVTLSCSQTLNHNVMYWYQQKSSQAPKLLFHYYDKDFNNEADTPDNFQSRRPNTSFCFLDIRSPGLGDTAMYLCATSRDSGGYQPQHFGDGTRLSIL.

This clonotype was picked up a small number of times. The chain links TRBV6-5 to TRBJ2-5; D unclear. Per the germline V gene, CDR1 is MNHEY and CDR2 is SVGAGI. This CDR3 spans 13 amino acids. Trimming took 2 bases from V and 4 from J, leaving 8 bases between them. The CDR3 DNA reads as TGTGCCAGCAGTTACGGGATTCGAGAGACCCAGTACTTC. It codes for CASSYGIRETQYF.

This clonotype was detected many times. The genes are TRBV20-1 and TRBJ2-4, with D uncertain. The CDR3 sequence is 13 residues long. V gave up 6 bases and J gave up 2 bases, with 11 bases separating them. CDR1 DFQATT and CDR2 SNEGSKA come from the germline V gene (reference sequence). Here the CDR3 reads CSARGVSKNIQYF. The CDR3 nucleotides are TGCAGTGCCCGAGGTGTGTCCAAAAACATTCAGTACTTC.

This clonotype was counted only a few times. CDR3 nucleotides: TGCAGTGCTAGAGACAGTTTCCGTCATGGCTACACCTTC. Translation gives CSARDSFRHGYTF. This sequence joins TRBV20-1 and TRBJ1-2; no clear D gene. The length of the CDR3 is 13 residues. From germline, CDR1 is DFQATT and CDR2 SNEGSKA (reference sequence). V was clipped by 0 bases and J by 6 bases, with 11 bases between them.

Only a few counts were recorded for this clonotype. This rearrangement joins TRBV7-9 to TRBJ2-2; possible D gene TRBD2, 5 bases. CDR1 and CDR2 (germline): SEHNR, FQNEAQ (reference sequence). Trimming left V 5 bases short and J 6 bases short, with 16 bases between. This CDR3 region has 15 residues. The CDR3 sequence is CASSPPGGRAGELFF. The CDR3 coding sequence is TGTGCCAGCAGCCCCCCCGGAGGCCGGGCCGGGGAGCTGTTTTTT.

Notes on this clonotype: Sequence at one end of the junction differs from germline and may be a read error. V usage is TRBV7-2 and J usage is TRBJ1-1, with a tentative D call TRBD1 (5 bases). This CDR3 comprises 12 residues. CDR1 is SGHTA, CDR2 FQGNSA, per germline. CDR3 loop: CASSFQGTEASF. In nucleotides, the CDR3 is TGTGCCAGCAGCTTCCAGGGCACTGAAGCTTCCTTT.

This clonotype has a handful of counts. Germline is not matched at one junction end, which may reflect a read error. CDR3 protein: CCAHWRDGRATDTQYF. For the CDR3, the DNA is TGCTGTGCTCACTGGCGGGACGGGAGGGCCACAGATACGCAGTATTTT. The gene calls are TRBV20-1 and TRBJ2-3; TRBD2 agrees at 8 bases. There are 16 residues in the CDR3. Germline V gene data show CDR1 as DFQATT and CDR2 as SNEGSKA (reference sequence).

This clonotype was detected a few times. V gene TRBV11-2 combines with J gene TRBJ2-7; 10 nucleotides agree with TRBD2. CDR3 length: 15 residues. From germline, CDR1 is SGHAT and CDR2 FQNNGV. The V segment lost 0 bases and the J segment 1 base; nucleotides outside the gene matches: 0. The DNA of the CDR3 is TGTGCCAGCAGCTTAGAACTAGCGGGGTCCTACGAGCAGTACTTC. Protein product: CASSLELAGSYEQYF.

This clonotype was counted at least ten times. The CDR3 nucleotides read TGTGCCACCAGCAGATCCCCGGGGCTGCAAGAGACCCAGTACTTC. Residues: CATSRSPGLQETQYF. The rearrangement links TRBV15 to TRBJ2-5; D could derive from TRBD1 or TRBD2 (5 bases each). Germline loops: CDR1 LNHNV, CDR2 YYDKDF (reference sequence). CDR3 length: 15 residues. Trimming cost V 2 bases and J 2 bases, with 12 bases left between them. The full variable domain, its missing parts supplied by reference TRBV15 and TRBJ2-5, is DAMVIQNPRYQVTQFGKPVTLSCSQTLNHNVMYWYQQKSSQAPKLLFHYYDKDFNNEADTPDNFQSRRPNTSFCFLDIRSPGLGDTAMYLCATSRSPGLQETQYFGPGTRLLVL.

This clonotype turned up a few times. CDR3 protein: CASSAGGGTAALDTQYF. DNA of the CDR3: TGTGCCAGCAGCGCCGGAGGTGGGACCGCGGCGTTGGATACGCAGTATTTT. This chain uses TRBV9 with TRBJ2-3; D tentatively fits TRBD1 or TRBD2 (5 bases each). The V end was cut by 3 bases, the J end by 6 bases, with 23 bases between. Germline-derived CDR1 and CDR2 are SGDLS and YYNGEE. The CDR3 extends over 17 amino acids.

This clonotype has a handful of counts. V is TRBV11-2 and J is TRBJ2-7; 13 bases map to TRBD2. The CDR3 sequence is 19 residues long. Trimming took 5 bases from V and 2 from J; bases not matched to a gene: 15. Germline V gene data show CDR1 as SGHAT and CDR2 as FQNNGV. In nucleotides, the CDR3 is TGTGCCAGCAGCCGGGCCGGGACTAGCGGGACCCGGGAGCCCTACGAGCAGTACTTC. This translates into CASSRAGTSGTREPYEQYF.

This sequence joins TRBV13 and TRBJ1-2; no clear D. The CDR3 sequence is 13 residues long. Trimming left V 1 base short and J 4 bases short, with 7 bases between. The germline CDR1 and CDR2 sequences are PRHDT and FYEKMQ (reference sequence). The CDR3 spells CASSLASAYGYTF. CDR3 nucleotide sequence: TGTGCCAGCAGCTTAGCCTCAGCCTATGGCTACACCTTC. Filled out from reference TRBV13 and TRBJ1-2, the complete variable domain reads AAGVIQSPRHLIKEKRETATLKCYPIPRHDTVYWYQQGPGQDPQFLISFYEKMQSDKGSIPDRFSAQQFSDYHSELNMSSLELGDSALYFCASSLASAYGYTFGSGTRLTVV.

This chain joins TRBV7-9 and TRBJ2-1; D unresolved. The germline gives CDR1 SEHNR, CDR2 FQNEAQ (reference sequence). V was shortened by 7 bases and J by 3 bases, with 16 bases between the two germline ends. The CDR3 runs 15 residues. The DNA of the CDR3 is TGTGCCAGCACCCCTGGCCCGGTTTTCTACAATGAGCAGTTCTTC. Translation: CASTPGPVFYNEQFF.

Points on this clonotype: Germline is not matched at one junction end, which may reflect a read error. The chain links TRBV29-1 to TRBJ2-7, with 12 bases aligning to TRBD1. The V gene's germline CDR1 is SQVTM and CDR2 ANQGSEA. CDR3 length: 13 amino acids. DNA for the CDR3: TGCAGCGCCGGGACAGGGGGCTCCTACGTGCAGTACTTC. The encoded protein is CSAGTGGSYVQYF.

The chain combines TRBV10-2 with TRBJ2-3; D unclear. The germline CDR1 and CDR2 sequences are WSHSY and SAAADI. CDR3 length: 18 amino acids. V gave up 5 bases and J gave up 3 bases, with 24 bases separating them. The CDR3 sequence: CASSFSPSTSSMTDTQYF. DNA of the CDR3: TGCGCCAGCAGTTTCAGTCCGTCCACTTCCTCGATGACAGATACGCAGTATTTT.

The V call is TRBV7-2, the J call TRBJ2-3; a weak D match, TRBD1 (6 bases). The CDR3 runs 15 residues. Trimming cost V 3 bases and J 6 bases, with 16 bases left between them. In germline, CDR1 is SGHTA, CDR2 FQGNSA. The CDR3 bases are TGTGCCAGCAGCTTCGGGTACATCAGGGGTGATACGCAGTATTTT. Translation: CASSFGYIRGDTQYF.

The chain employs TRBV18 and TRBJ2-1, with D possibly being TRBD1 or TRBD2 (6 bases each). This CDR3 region has 15 residues. Germline assignment: CDR1 KGHSH and CDR2 LQKENI. The V and J ends lost 2 bases and 4 bases respectively, with 12 bases between them. The CDR3 DNA follows: TGTGCCAGCTCACCAAGGCTAGGGGGGTACAATGAGCAGTTCTTC. Amino acids: CASSPRLGGYNEQFF.